The 22 T cell receptor beta chains below come from one sample, sequenced in a study of blood T cell repertoires in COVID-19. TCRdb's table, derived via immunoSEQ multiplex PCR, lists solely in-frame clones and lacks some. The sample carries roughly 260,000 clones, approximately 91% recorded once. The sample taken for sequencing was peripheral blood. The receptors here all came from a woman between 40 and 50 years old who had recovered from COVID-19.

The chain has TRBV28 and TRBJ2-7; 9 nucleotides match TRBD2. CDR3 length: 15 residues. Germline values: CDR1 MDHEN, CDR2 SYDVKM. With 5 bases clipped from V and 3 bases from J, the junction kept 8 bases outside the gene matches. CDR3 DNA: TGTGCCAGCAGTCCATATAGCGGGAGCAGCTACGAGCAGTACTTC. Translation: CASSPYSGSSYEQYF.

V is TRBV5-1 and J is TRBJ1-6; D possibly corresponds to TRBD1 (6 bases). The CDR3 runs 16 residues. Trimming left V 3 bases short and J 7 bases short, with 17 bases between. Looked up from germline, CDR1 is SGHRS and CDR2 is YFSETQ. CDR3: CASSSPRQAGNSPLHF. As DNA, the CDR3 is TGCGCCAGCAGCTCGCCGCGACAGGCTGGGAATTCACCCCTCCACTTT.

The rearrangement joins TRBV13 to TRBJ1-3; 10 bases are a match to TRBD1. V shed 5 bases and J 2 bases; nucleotides not matched to a gene: 9. Germline V gene lookup returns CDR1 PRHDT and CDR2 FYEKMQ (reference sequence). The CDR3 loop spans 17 amino acids. The CDR3 DNA reads as TGTGCCAGCAGCACCTACCTGACAGGGGGCGCTGGAAACACCATATATTTT. Protein sequence: CASSTYLTGGAGNTIYF.

This clone is a singleton in its sample. The genes are TRBV19 and TRBJ1-5; 7 bases fit TRBD1. The V and J ends lost 6 bases and 6 bases, in that order; junction bases with no gene match: 8. The germline V gene encodes CDR1 LNHDA and CDR2 SQIVND (reference sequence). This CDR3 comprises 14 residues. CDR3 bases: TGTGCCAGTAGCCGACAGGGTTCCCCTCAGCCCCAGCATTTT. It is translated as CASSRQGSPQPQHF.

The V and J genes are TRBV27 and TRBJ1-2; TRBD1 matches 9 bases. The CDR3 is made up of 17 amino acids. Germline V CDR1 and CDR2: MNHEY, SMNVEV (reference sequence). The J segment lost 4 bases and the V segment lost 5 bases, leaving 14 bases of the junction unmatched. In DNA, the CDR3 is TGTGCCAGCAGTCCCCTCCTAAAACAGGGGGCGGGCTATGGCTACACCTTC. Translated, it gives CASSPLLKQGAGYGYTF.

This sequence joins TRBV5-6 and TRBJ2-5, with 7 bases lining up with TRBD2. V was clipped by 1 base and J by 5 bases; unmatched bases: 8. CDR1 is SGHDT and CDR2 is YYEEEE in the germline V gene. There are 15 residues in the CDR3. CDR3 amino acids: CASSLWSGAGETQYF. The CDR3, as DNA: TGTGCCAGCAGCTTGTGGAGCGGGGCCGGGGAGACCCAGTACTTC.

This clone occurred once. J is TRBJ2-7 and V is TRBV18, with D tentatively TRBD1 (6 bases). Germline assignment: CDR1 KGHSH and CDR2 LQKENI. There are 14 residues in the CDR3. Deletions cut 2 bases from V and 1 base from J, with 9 bases between. The CDR3 bases are TGTGCCAGCTCACCAGGGACACCATCCTACGAGCAGTACTTC. Protein: CASSPGTPSYEQYF.

The genes are TRBV9 and TRBJ1-6, with 8 bases lining up with TRBD1. V gave up 0 bases and J gave up 8 bases; unmatched junction bases: 7. The CDR3 is made up of 16 amino acids. Germline CDR1 reads SGDLS; CDR2 reads YYNGEE. The CDR3 nucleotides read TGTGCCAGCAGCGTAGGGGCAGGGGGCTTAGATTCACCCCTCCACTTT. This codes for CASSVGAGGLDSPLHF.

This chain links TRBV13 with TRBJ2-3; D might be TRBD2 (5 bases). Per germline, CDR1 PRHDT and CDR2 FYEKMQ (reference sequence). V shed 7 bases and J shed 3 bases, with 8 bases lying between them. This CDR3 region has 12 residues. The CDR3 is CASTSGTDTQYF. CDR3 coding DNA: TGTGCCAGCACCTCGGGAACAGATACGCAGTATTTT.

The chain recombines TRBV11-3 with TRBJ2-3; TRBD2 might be the D (6 bases). The CDR3 spans 15 residues. Germline CDR1 is SGHNT and CDR2 is YENEEA. Trimming took 5 bases from V and 7 from J, leaving 19 bases between them. CDR3 in amino acids: CASSLRRGVGYTQYF. The CDR3 coding sequence is TGTGCCAGCAGCCTCCGGAGGGGCGTCGGCTATACGCAGTATTTT.

This clone was picked up a small number of times. The chain recombines TRBV7-9 with TRBJ1-2; 8 positions match TRBD1. V gave up 3 bases and J gave up 8 bases; unmatched junction bases: 11. CDR3 length: 15 amino acids. Germline CDR1 reads SEHNR; CDR2 reads FQNEAQ (reference sequence). The CDR3 sequence: CASSFSGTGQRGYTF. The CDR3 coding sequence is TGTGCCAGCAGCTTTTCCGGGACAGGACAACGAGGCTACACCTTC.

This clone turned up a few times. The CDR3 protein is CSVEDLTGGATF. For the CDR3, the DNA is TGCAGCGTTGAAGACCTGACAGGGGGCGCGACCTTC. V is TRBV29-1 and J is TRBJ1-2; 10 positions match TRBD1. This CDR3 is 12 amino acids long. The germline V gene encodes CDR1 SQVTM and CDR2 ANQGSEA. Trimming cost V 0 bases and J 14 bases; bases outside gene matches: 6.

The chain uses TRBV7-2 and TRBJ2-1; 7 bases line up with TRBD2. V trimming: 2 bases; J trimming: 4 bases; junction bases outside the gene matches: 5. Germline V CDR1 and CDR2: SGHTA, FQGNSA. The CDR3 contains 15 residues. The CDR3 is CASSLSTSVYNEQFF. The CDR3 bases are TGTGCCAGCAGCTTAAGTACTAGCGTATACAATGAGCAGTTCTTC.

The V gene is TRBV19, the J gene TRBJ2-7; the D gene is possibly TRBD1 (5 bases). This CDR3 comprises 15 residues. CDR1 is LNHDA, CDR2 SQIVND, per germline (reference sequence). Trimming pared 2 bases from V and 2 bases from J, leaving 13 bases between. CDR3 nucleotide sequence: TGTGCCAGTAGTATAAGGGGCCTAGGGACCTACGAGCAGTACTTC. It encodes CASSIRGLGTYEQYF.

The V call is TRBV5-1, the J call TRBJ2-7; the match to TRBD1 covers 9 bases. CDR3 length: 14 amino acids. With V trimmed by 7 bases and J by 4 bases, 9 bases remained unmatched. Germline V gene data show CDR1 as SGHRS and CDR2 as YFSETQ. The CDR3 region has the DNA TGCGCCAGCTCGACAGGGGGTATTGGTTACGAGCAGTACTTC. This sequence encodes CASSTGGIGYEQYF.

Here the CDR3 DNA reads TGCGCCAGCAGTACCGGGACAGATCTCTATGGCTACACCTTC. It translates to CASSTGTDLYGYTF. V usage is TRBV5-1 and J usage is TRBJ1-2; 7 nucleotides match TRBD1. Trimming at V came to 5 bases and at J to 4 bases, leaving 8 bases not matched to a gene. CDR1 and CDR2 (germline): SGHRS, YFSETQ. The CDR3 covers 14 residues.

J is TRBJ2-6 and V is TRBV19; possible D gene TRBD2, 6 bases. Trimming shortened V by 4 bases and J by 0 bases, and 13 bases separated the two germline ends. CDR1 LNHDA and CDR2 SQIVND come from the germline V gene (reference sequence). This CDR3 region has 17 residues. CDR3 protein: CASSSRGLFSGANVLTF. CDR3 nucleotides: TGTGCCAGTAGTAGTCGGGGACTCTTCTCTGGGGCCAACGTCCTGACTTTC.

This clone has only one observation. This chain uses TRBV4-2 with TRBJ2-7, with a possible D match to TRBD2 (6 bases). Germline V lookup: CDR1 LGHNA, CDR2 YNFKEQ. This CDR3 region has 14 residues. V lost 0 bases, J lost 3 bases, and 9 bases lay in between. The CDR3 is CASSQDGSFYEQYF. In DNA, the CDR3 is TGTGCCAGCAGCCAAGACGGGAGTTTCTACGAGCAGTACTTC.

The J gene is TRBJ1-1, the V gene TRBV2; possible D gene TRBD1, 6 bases. Germline V gives CDR1 SNHLY, CDR2 FYNNEI. The length of the CDR3 is 11 residues. Trimming removed 6 bases at V and 8 bases at J, with 10 bases between. Here the CDR3 reads CASRTGTEAFF. The CDR3 DNA follows: TGTGCCAGCAGAACCGGGACAGAAGCTTTCTTT.

The V and J genes are TRBV4-1 and TRBJ1-2; TRBD1 matches 10 bases. CDR3 length equals 15 residues. With V trimmed by 0 bases and J by 4 bases, 2 bases remained unmatched. Germline V gives CDR1 MGHRA, CDR2 YSYEKL. In DNA form, the CDR3 reads TGCGCCAGCAGCCAAGAGGGGACAGGGGCCTATGGCTACACCTTC. It is translated as CASSQEGTGAYGYTF.

This chain connects TRBV12-3 or TRBV12-4 to TRBJ1-1, with D unresolved. With 3 bases removed from V and 2 bases from J, the gap between germline ends came to 7 bases. There are 13 residues in the CDR3. In DNA, the CDR3 is TGTGCCAGCAGTTTCGCGGGTAACACTGAAGCTTTCTTT. This codes for CASSFAGNTEAFF.

V and J are TRBV10-3 and TRBJ2-3; D not certain. Per the germline V gene, CDR1 is ENHRY and CDR2 is SYGVKD. The CDR3 extends over 15 amino acids. V shed 4 bases and J shed 2 bases, with 13 bases lying between them. The CDR3 here is CAISAVGRNTDTQYF. The CDR3 DNA follows: TGTGCCATCAGTGCAGTGGGCAGAAACACAGATACGCAGTATTTT.